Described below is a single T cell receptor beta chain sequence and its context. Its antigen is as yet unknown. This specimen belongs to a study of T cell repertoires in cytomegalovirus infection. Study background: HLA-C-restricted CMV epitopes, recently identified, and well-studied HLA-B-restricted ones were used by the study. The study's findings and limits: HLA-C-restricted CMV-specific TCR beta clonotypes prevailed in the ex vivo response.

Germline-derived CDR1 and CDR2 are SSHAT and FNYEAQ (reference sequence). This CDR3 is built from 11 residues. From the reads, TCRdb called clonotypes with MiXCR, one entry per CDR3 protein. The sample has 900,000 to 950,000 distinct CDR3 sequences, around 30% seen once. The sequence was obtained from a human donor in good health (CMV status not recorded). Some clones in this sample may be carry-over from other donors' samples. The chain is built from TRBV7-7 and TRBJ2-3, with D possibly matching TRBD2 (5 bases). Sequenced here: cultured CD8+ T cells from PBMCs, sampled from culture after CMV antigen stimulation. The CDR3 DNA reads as TGTGCTAGCGTAGAGGGAGATACGCAGTATTTT. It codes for CASVEGDTQYF.